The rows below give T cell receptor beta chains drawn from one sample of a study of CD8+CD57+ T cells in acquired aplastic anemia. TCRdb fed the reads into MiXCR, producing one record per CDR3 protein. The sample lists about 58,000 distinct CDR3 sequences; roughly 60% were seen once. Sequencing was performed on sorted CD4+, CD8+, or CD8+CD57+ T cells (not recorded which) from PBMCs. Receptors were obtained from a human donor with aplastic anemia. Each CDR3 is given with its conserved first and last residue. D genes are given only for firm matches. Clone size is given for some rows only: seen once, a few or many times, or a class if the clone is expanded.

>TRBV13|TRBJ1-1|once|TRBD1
TGTGCCAGCAGCTTAAAGGACAGGCCCACTGAAGCTTTCTTT
CASSLKDRPTEAFF
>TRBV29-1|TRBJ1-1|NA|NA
TGCAGCATTCGAGGGGGGGCCGCTGAAGCTTTCTTT
CSIRGGAAEAFF
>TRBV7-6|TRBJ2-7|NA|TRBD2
TGTGCCAGCAGTTTCCCGGGGGGCTACGAGCAGTACTTC
CASSFPGGYEQYF
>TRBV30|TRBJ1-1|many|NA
TGTGCCTGGACAACGGGGTCAGGTGAAGCTTTCTTT
CAWTTGSGEAFF
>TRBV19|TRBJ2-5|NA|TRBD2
TGTGCCAGTAGCCCGGGACTAGCTACCCAGTACTTC
CASSPGLATQYF
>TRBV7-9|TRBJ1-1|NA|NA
TGTGCCAGCAGCTTTGGATCGGAGGGGTGGCAAGCTTTCTTT
CASSFGSEGWQAFF
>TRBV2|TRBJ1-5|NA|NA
TGTGCCAGCAGTAACGACGCAAATCAGCCCCAGCATTTT
CASSNDANQPQHF
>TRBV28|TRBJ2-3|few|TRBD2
TGTGCCAGCAGACCTCTAGCGGGGGGGCCCTATAAGCAGTATTTT
CASRPLAGGPYKQYF
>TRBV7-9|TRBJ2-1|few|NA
TGTGCCAGCAGCCCTACGAGTCATGAGCAGTTCTTC
CASSPTSHEQFF
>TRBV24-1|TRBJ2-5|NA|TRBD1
TGTGCCACCAGCTCAAGACAGGGGACCCAAGAGACCCAGTACTTC
CATSSRQGTQETQYF
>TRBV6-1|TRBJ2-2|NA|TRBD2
TGTGCCAGCAATGTTCTAGCGGGGGGTAGCGGGGAGCTGTTTTTT
CASNVLAGGSGELFF
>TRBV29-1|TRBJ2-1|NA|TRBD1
TGCAGCGTAGGGACAGGGGGAGGCAATGAGCAGTTCTTC
CSVGTGGGNEQFF
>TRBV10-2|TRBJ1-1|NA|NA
TGCGCCAGCAGTGACGATTCCTTCTACGGGAAAGCTTTCTTT
CASSDDSFYGKAFF
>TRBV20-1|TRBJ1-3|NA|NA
TGCAGTGCAGCCCCCCGGGTTGGCGGAAACACCATATATTTT
CSAAPRVGGNTIYF
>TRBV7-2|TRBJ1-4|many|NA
TGTGCCAGCAGCTCTCCCGACAGGAGGGAAAAACTGTTTTTT
CASSSPDRREKLFF
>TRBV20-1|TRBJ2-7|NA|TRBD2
TGCAGTGCTAGAGATCGCATCCGGGGGGGCGACTACGAGCAGTACTTC
CSARDRIRGGDYEQYF
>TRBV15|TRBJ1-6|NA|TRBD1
TGTGCCACCAGCAGCGAGACAGGGAATTCACCCCTCCACTTT
CATSSETGNSPLHF
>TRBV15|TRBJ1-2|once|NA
TGTGCCACCAGCAGAGATTGGGAGGTCAGGGTCGCTGGCTACACCTTC
CATSRDWEVRVAGYTF
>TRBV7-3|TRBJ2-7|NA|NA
TGTGCCAGCAGCCCCGCCTCCTACGAGCAGTACTTC
CASSPASYEQYF
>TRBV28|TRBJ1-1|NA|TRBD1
TGTGCCAGCAGAACCGGGACAGGGTTTCTGGCCACTGAAGCTTTCTTT
CASRTGTGFLATEAFF
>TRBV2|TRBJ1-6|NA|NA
TGTGCCAGCAGGGGACCGAATAATTCACCCCTCCACTTT
CASRGPNNSPLHF
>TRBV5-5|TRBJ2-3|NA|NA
TGTGCCAGCAGCTTGGTGGTCTTGACAGATACGCAGTATTTT
CASSLVVLTDTQYF
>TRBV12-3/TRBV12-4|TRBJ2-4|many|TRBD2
TGTGCCAGCAGTTTAGGAGTAGCGGGGGAGTACTTC
CASSLGVAGEYF
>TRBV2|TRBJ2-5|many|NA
TGTGCCAGCAGACCCGCTCGACAGGTTCAAGAGACCCAGTACTTC
CASRPARQVQETQYF
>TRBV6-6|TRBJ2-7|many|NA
TGTGCCAGCAGTTACAGGGAAGCCACGACCTACGAGCAGTACTTC
CASSYREATTYEQYF
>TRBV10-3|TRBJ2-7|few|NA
TGTGCCAGCAGTGAGACCAGTCCACACGAGCAGTACTTC
CASSETSPHEQYF
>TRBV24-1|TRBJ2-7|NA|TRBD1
TGTTGGACAGGGGGCTACGACGAGCAGTACTTC
CWTGGYDEQYF
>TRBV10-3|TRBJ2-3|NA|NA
TGTGCCATCGGTGTCTCGGATACGCGGTATTTT
CAIGVSDTRYF
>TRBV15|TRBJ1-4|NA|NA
TGTGCCACCAGCAGAGATTTGGACGTTTTT
CATSRDLDVF